Presented here are 10 T cell receptor beta chains from one specimen sequenced in a study of cytomegalovirus exposure and HLA in healthy donors. The PCR used 60 Vbeta and 13 Jbeta primers. TCRdb's table, derived via immunoSEQ multiplex PCR, lists solely in-frame clones and lacks some. The table lists some 140,000 clones, 60% to 85% of them singletons. The sample consisted of PBMCs. The receptors originated from a woman in her thirties or forties in good health and CMV-seronegative.

The chain carries TRBV29-1 and TRBJ2-7; 8 bases agree with TRBD1. Germline V lookup: CDR1 SQVTM, CDR2 ANQGSEA. CDR3 length equals 13 residues. V shed 4 bases and J 5 bases; nucleotides not matched to a gene: 7. CDR3 in DNA: TGCAGCGTTGGGACAGGGTCGGTCCACGAGCAGTACTTC. Residues: CSVGTGSVHEQYF.

The chain couples TRBV19 to TRBJ2-1; D possibly corresponds to TRBD2 (5 bases). There are 17 residues in the CDR3. The germline gives CDR1 LNHDA, CDR2 SQIVND (reference sequence). Between the trimmed V and J ends, which lost 5 bases and 3 bases, there was a span of 20 bases. The CDR3 sequence: CASSDPGWNKRYNEQFF. The CDR3 coding sequence is TGTGCCAGTAGTGACCCGGGGTGGAACAAGCGCTACAATGAGCAGTTCTTC.

The chain links TRBV28 to TRBJ1-5, with D possibly TRBD1 on 5 matching bases. The CDR3 runs to 14 residues. Looked up from germline, CDR1 is MDHEN and CDR2 is SYDVKM. V lost 5 bases and J 3 bases, leaving 11 bases between the germline ends. CDR3 sequence (DNA): TGTGCCAGCAGTCGAGACAGCATCAATCAGCCCCAGCATTTT. Residues: CASSRDSINQPQHF. The variable domain in full, completed from reference TRBV28 and TRBJ1-5, reads DVKVTQSSRYLVKRTGEKVFLECVQDMDHENMFWYRQDPGLGLRLIYFSYDVKMKEKGDIPEGYSVSREKKERFSLILESASTNQTSMYLCASSRDSINQPQHFGDGTRLSIL.

The rearrangement uses TRBV9 and TRBJ2-3; 7 bases are shared with TRBD1. This CDR3 is 15 amino acids long. The junction had 3 bases not matched to a gene; V was cut back by 2 bases and J by 0 bases. Germline CDR1 SGDLS, CDR2 YYNGEE. CDR3 sequence: CASSVGTVSTDTQYF. The DNA for the CDR3 is TGTGCCAGCAGCGTCGGGACAGTTAGCACAGATACGCAGTATTTT.

The chain couples TRBV4-2 to TRBJ2-3; D call uncertain. The CDR3 is 13 amino acids. CDR1 is LGHNA and CDR2 is YNFKEQ in the germline V gene. Deletions cut 1 base from V and 3 bases from J, with 5 bases between. The CDR3 sequence: CASSQVSTDTQYF. The CDR3 DNA sequence: TGTGCCAGCAGCCAAGTGTCAACAGATACGCAGTATTTT.

The CDR3 reads CASSIIAGGISTEQYF. DNA of the CDR3: TGTGCCAGTAGTATTATAGCGGGGGGTATATCTACCGAGCAGTACTTC. The rearrangement links TRBV19 to TRBJ2-7, with 10 bases identical to TRBD2. CDR1 is LNHDA and CDR2 is SQIVND in the germline V gene (reference sequence). Germline trimming cut 3 bases from V and 6 bases from J; bases unmatched to any gene: 11. The length of the CDR3 is 16 residues.

The V gene is TRBV13, the J gene TRBJ2-7, with a possible D match to TRBD1 (5 bases). Germline assignment: CDR1 PRHDT and CDR2 FYEKMQ (reference sequence). V lost 5 bases, J lost 3 bases, and 14 bases lay in between. The CDR3 contains 14 residues. CDR3 residues: CASSPRAGNYEQYF. CDR3 bases: TGTGCCAGCAGCCCTAGAGCAGGGAACTACGAGCAGTACTTC.

This clone was seen just once. The rearrangement uses TRBV5-1 and TRBJ1-3; tentative D call: TRBD1 (6 bases). Germline V gives CDR1 SGHRS, CDR2 YFSETQ. V was shortened by 0 bases and J by 4 bases, with 11 bases between the two germline ends. This CDR3 region has 15 residues. The CDR3 protein is CASSLGQAAGNTIYF. The CDR3 nucleotides read TGCGCCAGCAGCTTGGGACAGGCCGCCGGAAACACCATATATTTT.

To note about this clone: A junction end diverges from the germline sequence, so it may reflect a read error. The rearrangement links TRBV5-6 to TRBJ1-3; perhaps TRBD1 as D (5 bases). CDR1 is SGHDT and CDR2 is YYEEEE in the germline V gene. This CDR3 is built from 11 residues. CDR3 sequence reads: CASSYGAGPTF. CDR3 in DNA: TGTGCCAGCAGCTATGGGGCGGGGCCGACCTTT.

This clone was seen a single time. The rearrangement links TRBV28 to TRBJ2-7; the D gene is possibly TRBD2 (7 bases). CDR1 is MDHEN, CDR2 SYDVKM, per germline. This CDR3 is 16 amino acids long. V was cut by 5 bases and J by 3 bases, with 20 bases left in between. The CDR3 here is CASSGGGLSGDYEQYF. Here the CDR3 DNA reads TGTGCCAGCAGTGGGGGAGGGCTCTCAGGGGACTACGAGCAGTACTTC.